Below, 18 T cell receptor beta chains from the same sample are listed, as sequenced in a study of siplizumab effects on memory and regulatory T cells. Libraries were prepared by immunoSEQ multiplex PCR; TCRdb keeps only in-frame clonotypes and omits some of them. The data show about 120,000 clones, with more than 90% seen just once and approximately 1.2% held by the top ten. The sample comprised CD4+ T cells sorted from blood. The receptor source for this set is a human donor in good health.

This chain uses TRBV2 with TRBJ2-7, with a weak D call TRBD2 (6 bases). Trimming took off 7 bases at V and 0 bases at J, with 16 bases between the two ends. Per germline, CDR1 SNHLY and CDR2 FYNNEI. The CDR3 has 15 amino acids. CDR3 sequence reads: CASTSTTSSSYEQYF. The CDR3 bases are TGTGCCAGCACTTCGACTACTAGCAGCTCCTACGAGCAGTACTTC.

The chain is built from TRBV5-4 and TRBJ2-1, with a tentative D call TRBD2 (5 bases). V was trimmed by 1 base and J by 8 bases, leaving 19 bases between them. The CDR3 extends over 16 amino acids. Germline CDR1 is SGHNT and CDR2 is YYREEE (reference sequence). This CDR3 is CASSLPPPKTGDEQFF. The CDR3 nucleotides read TGTGCCAGCAGCTTGCCCCCTCCCAAAACCGGGGATGAGCAGTTCTTC.

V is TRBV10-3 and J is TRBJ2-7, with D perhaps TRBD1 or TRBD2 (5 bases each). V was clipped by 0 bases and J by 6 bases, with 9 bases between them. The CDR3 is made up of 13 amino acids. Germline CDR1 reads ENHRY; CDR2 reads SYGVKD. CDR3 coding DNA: TGTGCCATCAGTGAGTCTGGGGGACGCGAGCAGTACTTC. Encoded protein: CAISESGGREQYF.

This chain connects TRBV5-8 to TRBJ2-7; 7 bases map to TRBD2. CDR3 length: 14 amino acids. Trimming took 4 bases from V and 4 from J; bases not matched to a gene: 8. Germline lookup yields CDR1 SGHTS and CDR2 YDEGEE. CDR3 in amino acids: CASSPDGGGYEQYF. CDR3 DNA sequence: TGTGCCAGCAGCCCGGATGGGGGGGGATACGAGCAGTACTTC.

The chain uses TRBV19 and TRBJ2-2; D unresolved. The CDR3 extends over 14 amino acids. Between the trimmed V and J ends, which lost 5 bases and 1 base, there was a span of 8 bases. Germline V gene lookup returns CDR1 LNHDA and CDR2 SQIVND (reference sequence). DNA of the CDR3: TGTGCCAGTAGTTTCCTAGTGAACACCGGGGAGCTGTTTTTT. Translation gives CASSFLVNTGELFF.

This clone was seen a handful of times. This CDR3 is CAISIQGSSYNEQFF. CDR3 DNA: TGTGCCATCAGTATACAGGGGTCCTCCTACAATGAGCAGTTCTTC. The rearrangement links TRBV10-3 to TRBJ2-1; 7 nucleotides align to TRBD1. Trimming removed 5 bases from V and 0 bases from J; junction bases left unmatched: 4. The CDR3 has 15 residues. The germline gives CDR1 ENHRY, CDR2 SYGVKD.

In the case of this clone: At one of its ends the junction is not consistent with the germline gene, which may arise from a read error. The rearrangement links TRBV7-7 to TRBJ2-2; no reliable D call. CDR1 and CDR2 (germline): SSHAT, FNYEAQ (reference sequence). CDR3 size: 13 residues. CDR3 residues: CASSAEFSGELFF. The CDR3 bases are TGTGCTAGCAGCGCAGAGTTTAGCGGGGAGCTGTTTTTT.

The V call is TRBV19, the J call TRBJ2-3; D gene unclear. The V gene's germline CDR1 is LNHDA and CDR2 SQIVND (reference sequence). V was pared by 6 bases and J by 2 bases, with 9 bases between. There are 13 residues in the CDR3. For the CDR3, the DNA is TGTGCCAGTAGATTCCGGACCACAGATACGCAGTATTTT. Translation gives CASRFRTTDTQYF.

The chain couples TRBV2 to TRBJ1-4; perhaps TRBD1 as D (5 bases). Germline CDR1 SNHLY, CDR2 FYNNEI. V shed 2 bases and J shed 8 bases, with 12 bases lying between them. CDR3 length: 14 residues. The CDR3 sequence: CASSELAEGEKLFF. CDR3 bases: TGTGCCAGCAGTGAACTGGCAGAGGGGGAAAAACTGTTTTTT.

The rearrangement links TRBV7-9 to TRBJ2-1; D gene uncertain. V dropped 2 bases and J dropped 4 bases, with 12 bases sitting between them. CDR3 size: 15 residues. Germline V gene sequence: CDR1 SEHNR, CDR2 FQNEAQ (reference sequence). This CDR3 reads CASSLTSLEYNEQFF. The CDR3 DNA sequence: TGTGCCAGCAGCTTAACTTCCCTAGAGTACAATGAGCAGTTCTTC.

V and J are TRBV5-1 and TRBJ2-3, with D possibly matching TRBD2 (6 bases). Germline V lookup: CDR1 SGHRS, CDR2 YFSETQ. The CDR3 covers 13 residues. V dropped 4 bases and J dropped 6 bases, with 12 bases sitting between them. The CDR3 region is CASSRGGSDTQYF. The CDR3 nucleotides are TGCGCCAGCAGCAGGGGAGGTTCGGATACGCAGTATTTT.

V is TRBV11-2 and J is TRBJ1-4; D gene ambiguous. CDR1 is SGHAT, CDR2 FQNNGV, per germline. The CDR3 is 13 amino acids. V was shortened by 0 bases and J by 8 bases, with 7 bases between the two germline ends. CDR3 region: CASSLEGREKLFF. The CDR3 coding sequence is TGTGCCAGCAGCTTAGAGGGGAGGGAAAAACTGTTTTTT.

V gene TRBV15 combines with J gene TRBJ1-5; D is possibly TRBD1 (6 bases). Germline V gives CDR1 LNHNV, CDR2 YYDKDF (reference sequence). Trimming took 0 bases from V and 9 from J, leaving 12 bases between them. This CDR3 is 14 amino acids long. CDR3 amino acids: CATSRDAGGRPQHF. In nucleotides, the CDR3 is TGTGCCACCAGCAGAGATGCCGGGGGCCGGCCCCAGCATTTT.

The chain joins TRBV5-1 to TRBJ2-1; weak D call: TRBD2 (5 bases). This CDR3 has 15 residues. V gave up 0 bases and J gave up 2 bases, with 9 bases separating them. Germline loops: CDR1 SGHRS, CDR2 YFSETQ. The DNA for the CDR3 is TGCGCCAGCAGCTTGGAGGACTCCCCCTACAATGAGCAGTTCTTC. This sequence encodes CASSLEDSPYNEQFF. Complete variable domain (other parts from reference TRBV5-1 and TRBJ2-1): KAGVTQTPRYLIKTRGQQVTLSCSPISGHRSVSWYQQTPGQGLQFLFEYFSETQRNKGNFPGRFSGRQFSNSRSEMNVSTLELGDSALYLCASSLEDSPYNEQFFGPGTRLTVL.

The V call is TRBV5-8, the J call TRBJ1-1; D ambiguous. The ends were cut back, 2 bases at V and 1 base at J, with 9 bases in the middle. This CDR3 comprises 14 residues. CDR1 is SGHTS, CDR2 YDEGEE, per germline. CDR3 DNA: TGTGCCAGCAGCTTCCTGGTCCAGAACACTGAAGCTTTCTTT. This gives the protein CASSFLVQNTEAFF.

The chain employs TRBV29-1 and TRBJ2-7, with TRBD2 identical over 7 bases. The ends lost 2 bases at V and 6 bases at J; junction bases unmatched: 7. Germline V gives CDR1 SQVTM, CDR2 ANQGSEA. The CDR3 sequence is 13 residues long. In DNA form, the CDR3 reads TGCAGCGTTGAACGGCGGGAGAAGGGCGAGCAGTACTTC. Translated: CSVERREKGEQYF.

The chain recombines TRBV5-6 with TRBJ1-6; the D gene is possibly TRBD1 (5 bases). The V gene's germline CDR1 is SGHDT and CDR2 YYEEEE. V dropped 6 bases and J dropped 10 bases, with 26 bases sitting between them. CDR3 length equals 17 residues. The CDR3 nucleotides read TGTGCCAGCACTACCCTCGCTTCTGTCAGGGTAGGATCACCCCTCCACTTT. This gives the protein CASTTLASVRVGSPLHF.

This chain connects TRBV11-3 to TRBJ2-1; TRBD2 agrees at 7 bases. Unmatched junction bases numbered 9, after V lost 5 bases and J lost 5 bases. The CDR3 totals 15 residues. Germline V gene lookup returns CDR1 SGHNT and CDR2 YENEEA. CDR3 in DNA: TGTGCCAGCAGCCCCGGGCGAGCGGGGAACAATGAGCAGTTCTTC. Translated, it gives CASSPGRAGNNEQFF.